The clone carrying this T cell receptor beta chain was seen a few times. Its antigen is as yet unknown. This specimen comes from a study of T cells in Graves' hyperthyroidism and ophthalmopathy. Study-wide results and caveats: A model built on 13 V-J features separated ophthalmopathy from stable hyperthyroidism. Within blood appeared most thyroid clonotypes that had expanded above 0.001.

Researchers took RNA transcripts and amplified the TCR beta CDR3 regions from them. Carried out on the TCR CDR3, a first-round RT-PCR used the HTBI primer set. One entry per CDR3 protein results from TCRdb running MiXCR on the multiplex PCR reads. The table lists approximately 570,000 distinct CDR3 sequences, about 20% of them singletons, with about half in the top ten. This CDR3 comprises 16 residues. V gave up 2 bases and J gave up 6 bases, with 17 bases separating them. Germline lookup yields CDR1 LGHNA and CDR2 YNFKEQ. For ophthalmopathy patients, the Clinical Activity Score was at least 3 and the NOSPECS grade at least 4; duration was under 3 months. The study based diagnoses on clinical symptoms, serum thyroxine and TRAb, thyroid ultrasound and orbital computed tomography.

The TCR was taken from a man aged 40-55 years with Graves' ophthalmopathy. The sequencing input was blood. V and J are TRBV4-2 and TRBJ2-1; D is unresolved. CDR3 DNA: TGTGCCAGCAGCCAAATCATCGGCCGCCCGAGCAATGAGCAGTTCTTC. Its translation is CASSQIIGRPSNEQFF.